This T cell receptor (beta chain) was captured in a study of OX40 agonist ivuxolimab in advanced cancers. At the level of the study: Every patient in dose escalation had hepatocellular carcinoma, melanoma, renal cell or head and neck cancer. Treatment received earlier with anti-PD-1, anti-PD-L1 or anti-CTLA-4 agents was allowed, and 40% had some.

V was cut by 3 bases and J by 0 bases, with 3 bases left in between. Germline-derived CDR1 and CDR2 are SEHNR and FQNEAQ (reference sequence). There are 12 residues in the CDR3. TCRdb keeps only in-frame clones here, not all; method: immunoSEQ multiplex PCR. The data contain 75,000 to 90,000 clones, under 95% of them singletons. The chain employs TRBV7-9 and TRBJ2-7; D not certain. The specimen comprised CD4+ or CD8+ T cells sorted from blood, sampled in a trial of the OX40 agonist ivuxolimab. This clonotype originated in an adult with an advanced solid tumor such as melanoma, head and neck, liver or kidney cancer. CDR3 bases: TGTGCCAGCAGCTTGAGCTCCTACGAGCAGTACTTC. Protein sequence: CASSLSSYEQYF.